The clone carrying this T cell receptor beta chain was observed at least ten times. Its matching antigen is unknown. V lost 0 bases and J 3 bases, leaving 8 bases between the germline ends. The CDR3 extends over 14 amino acids. Germline CDR1 and CDR2: LGHNA and YNFKEQ. The sample originates from a study of response to subunit inactivated influenza vaccine. Study-level findings and limits: Authors suggested few new T cells are recruited by each seasonal influenza vaccination.

TCRdb re-derived calls from the RT-PCR reads in MiXCR, one entry per CDR3 protein. The sample consists of hundreds of thousands of distinct CDR3 sequences, 6.5% to 8% of them appearing once. The clonotype originates from a man aged 45 to 70 who received an inactivated influenza vaccine. The sequences come from PBMCs from blood, collected roughly 24 months after vaccination. V gene TRBV4-2 combines with J gene TRBJ1-2, with D possibly matching TRBD1 (5 bases). This chain's CDR3 is CASSQDPGDYGYTF. The CDR3 region has the DNA TGTGCCAGCAGCCAAGATCCGGGGGACTATGGCTACACCTTC.